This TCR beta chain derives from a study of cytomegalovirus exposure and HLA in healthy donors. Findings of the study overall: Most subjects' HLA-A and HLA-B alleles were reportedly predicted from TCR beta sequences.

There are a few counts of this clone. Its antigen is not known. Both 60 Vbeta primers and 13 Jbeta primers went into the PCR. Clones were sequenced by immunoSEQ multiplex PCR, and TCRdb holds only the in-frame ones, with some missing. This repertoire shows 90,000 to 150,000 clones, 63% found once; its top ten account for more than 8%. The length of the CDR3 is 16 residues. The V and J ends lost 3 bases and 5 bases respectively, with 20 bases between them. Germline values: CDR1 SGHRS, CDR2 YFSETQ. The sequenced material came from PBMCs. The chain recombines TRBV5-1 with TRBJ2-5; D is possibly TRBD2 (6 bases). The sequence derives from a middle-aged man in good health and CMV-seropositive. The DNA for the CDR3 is TGCGCCAGCAGCTCAAGCCGGGACTCCCCTTCGGAGACCCAGTACTTC. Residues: CASSSSRDSPSETQYF.